There are many counts of the clone carrying this T cell receptor beta chain. This entry belongs to a study of T-cell reconstitution after alpha-beta-depleted transplantation in children. Using unique molecular identifiers, the investigators prepared the TCRbeta library. Each CDR3 protein gets one entry after TCRdb re-called the PCR reads with MiXCR. The sample consists of about 340,000 distinct CDR3 sequences, less than 15% of them appearing once. Germline CDR1 reads SSHAT; CDR2 reads FNYEAQ (reference sequence). V dropped 6 bases and J dropped 4 bases, with 18 bases sitting between them. The length of the CDR3 is 16 residues.

The genes are TRBV7-7 and TRBJ2-2; TRBD1 or TRBD2 may be the D gene (6 bases each). Sequenced material: PBMCs, taken from the stem cell graft. This TCR was recovered from a human donor who donated a stem cell graft to a child with Fanconi anemia. In DNA, the CDR3 is TGTGCCAGCAGTCCCGGGGGCCGGCGTGGCACCGGGGAGCTGTTTTTT. Its protein is CASSPGGRRGTGELFF.